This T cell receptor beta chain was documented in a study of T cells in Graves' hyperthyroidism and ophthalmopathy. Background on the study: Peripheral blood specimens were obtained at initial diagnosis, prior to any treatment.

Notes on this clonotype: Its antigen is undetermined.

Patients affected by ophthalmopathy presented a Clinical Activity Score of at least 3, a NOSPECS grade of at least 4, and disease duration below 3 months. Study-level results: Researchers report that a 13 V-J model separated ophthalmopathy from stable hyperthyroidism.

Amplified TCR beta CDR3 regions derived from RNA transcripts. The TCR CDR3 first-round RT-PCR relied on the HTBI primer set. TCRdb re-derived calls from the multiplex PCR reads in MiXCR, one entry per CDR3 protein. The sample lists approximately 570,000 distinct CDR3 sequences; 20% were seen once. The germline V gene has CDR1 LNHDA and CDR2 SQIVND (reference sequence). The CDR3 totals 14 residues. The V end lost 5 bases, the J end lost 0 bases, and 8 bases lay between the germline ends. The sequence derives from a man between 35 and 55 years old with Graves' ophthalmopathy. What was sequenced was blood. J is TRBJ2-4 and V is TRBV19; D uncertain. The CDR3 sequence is CASSSYTAKNIQYF. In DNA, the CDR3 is TGTGCCAGTAGTTCGTACACAGCCAAAAACATTCAGTACTTC.